This entry features one TCR beta chain sequence. What it binds is unknown. The sample belongs to a study of T cells in Graves' hyperthyroidism and ophthalmopathy. About the research overall: Prior to any treatment, at the point of initial diagnosis, peripheral blood was collected. Study findings and constraints: Ophthalmopathy was identified by the model a median about 6.8 months ahead of onset. Most expanded thyroid clonotypes above 0.001 recurred in blood.

Hyperthyroidism of Graves' type that showed no ophthalmopathy progression within 18 months was stable. The CDR3 contains 12 residues. Germline-derived CDR1 and CDR2 are ENHRY and SYGVKD. With 2 bases removed from V and 7 bases from J, the gap between germline ends came to 6 bases. TCR beta CDR3 sequences were amplified from RNA transcripts. First-round RT-PCR with HTBI primers amplified the TCR CDR3 region. MiXCR, applied by TCRdb to the multiplex PCR reads, yields one record per CDR3 protein. This table has about 710,000 distinct CDR3 sequences, around 15% appearing once. This clonotype originated in a man aged 18 to 30 with Graves' hyperthyroidism. This chain joins TRBV10-3 and TRBJ2-1, with D possibly matching TRBD2 (6 bases). Sequenced input: blood. In DNA, the CDR3 is TGTGCCATCAGTGAGCTAGCGAATGAGCAGTTCTTC. Translated: CAISELANEQFF.